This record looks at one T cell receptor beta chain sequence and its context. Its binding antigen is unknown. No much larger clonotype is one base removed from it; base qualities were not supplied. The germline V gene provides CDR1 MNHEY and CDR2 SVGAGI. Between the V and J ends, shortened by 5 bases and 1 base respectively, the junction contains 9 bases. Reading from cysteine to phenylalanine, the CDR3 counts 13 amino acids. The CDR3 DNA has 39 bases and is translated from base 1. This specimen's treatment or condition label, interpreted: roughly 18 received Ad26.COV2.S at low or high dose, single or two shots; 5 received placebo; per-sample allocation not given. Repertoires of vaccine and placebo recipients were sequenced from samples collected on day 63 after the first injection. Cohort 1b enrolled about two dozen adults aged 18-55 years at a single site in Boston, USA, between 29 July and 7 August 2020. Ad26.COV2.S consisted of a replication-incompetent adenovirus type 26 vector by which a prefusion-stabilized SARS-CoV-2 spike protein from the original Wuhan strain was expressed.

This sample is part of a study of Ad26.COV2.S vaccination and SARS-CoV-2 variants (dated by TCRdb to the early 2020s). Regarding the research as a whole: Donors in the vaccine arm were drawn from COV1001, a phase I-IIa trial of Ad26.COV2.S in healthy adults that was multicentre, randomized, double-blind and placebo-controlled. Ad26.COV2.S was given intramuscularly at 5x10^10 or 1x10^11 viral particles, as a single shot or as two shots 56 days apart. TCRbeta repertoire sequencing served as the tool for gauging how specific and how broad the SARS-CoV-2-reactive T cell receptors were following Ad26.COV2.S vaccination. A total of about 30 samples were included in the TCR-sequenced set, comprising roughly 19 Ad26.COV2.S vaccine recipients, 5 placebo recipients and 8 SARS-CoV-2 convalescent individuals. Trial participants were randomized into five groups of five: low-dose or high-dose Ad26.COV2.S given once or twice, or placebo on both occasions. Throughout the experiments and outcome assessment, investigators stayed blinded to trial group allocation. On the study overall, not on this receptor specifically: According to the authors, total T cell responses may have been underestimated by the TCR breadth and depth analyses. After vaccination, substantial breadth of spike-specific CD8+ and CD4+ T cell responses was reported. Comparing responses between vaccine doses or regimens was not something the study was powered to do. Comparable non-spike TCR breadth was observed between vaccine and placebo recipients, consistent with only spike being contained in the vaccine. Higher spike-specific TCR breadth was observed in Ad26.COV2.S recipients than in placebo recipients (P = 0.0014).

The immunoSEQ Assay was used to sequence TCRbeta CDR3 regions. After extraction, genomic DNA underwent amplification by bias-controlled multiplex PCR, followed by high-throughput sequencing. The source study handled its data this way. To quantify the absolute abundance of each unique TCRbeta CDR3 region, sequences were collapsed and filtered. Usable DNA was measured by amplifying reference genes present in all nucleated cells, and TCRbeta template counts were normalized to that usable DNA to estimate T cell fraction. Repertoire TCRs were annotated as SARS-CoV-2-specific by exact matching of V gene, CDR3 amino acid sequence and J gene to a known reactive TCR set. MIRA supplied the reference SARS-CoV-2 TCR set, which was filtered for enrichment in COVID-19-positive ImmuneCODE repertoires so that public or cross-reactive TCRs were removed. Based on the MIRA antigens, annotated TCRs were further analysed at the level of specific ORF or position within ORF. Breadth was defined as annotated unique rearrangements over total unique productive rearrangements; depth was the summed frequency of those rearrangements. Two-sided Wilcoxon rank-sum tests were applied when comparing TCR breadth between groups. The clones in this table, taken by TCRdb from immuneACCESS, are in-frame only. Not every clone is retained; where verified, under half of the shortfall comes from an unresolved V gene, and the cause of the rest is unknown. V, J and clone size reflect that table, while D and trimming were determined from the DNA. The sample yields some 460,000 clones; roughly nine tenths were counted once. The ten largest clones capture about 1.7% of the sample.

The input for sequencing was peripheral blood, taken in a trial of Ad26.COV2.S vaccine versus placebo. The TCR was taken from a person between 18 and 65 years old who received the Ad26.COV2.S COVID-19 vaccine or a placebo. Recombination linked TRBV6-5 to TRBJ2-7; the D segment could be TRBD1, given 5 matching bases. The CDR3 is CASSPDRSYEQYF. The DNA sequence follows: TGTGCCAGCAGTCCCGACAGATCCTACGAGCAGTACTTC.